Below, 8 T cell receptor beta chains from the same sample are listed, as sequenced in a study of T cells in women clearing cervical HPV infection. Measured with immunoSEQ multiplex PCR; TCRdb has only the in-frame clones, and not every one. The sample totals around 15,000 clones; its top ten clones hold about 10%. The sequenced material came from blood buffy coat. Source of these receptors: a woman between 18 and 70 years old with a cervical HPV16 infection that either progressed to CIN3+ or cleared (not recorded which).

With regard to this clone: The CDR3 end is not reached by the read, which stops 3 residues before it; the germline J gene fills it in. The J gene is TRBJ2-4, the V gene TRBV7-8, with 10 bases matching TRBD2. The CDR3 extends over 18 amino acids. V was pared by 4 bases and J by 4 bases, with 13 bases of the junction left unmatched. Germline assignment: CDR1 SGHVS and CDR2 FQNEAQ. The sequenced part of the CDR3 DNA is TGTGCCAGCAGCTCGCAATTCTCTAGCGGGAGCGCTAAAAACATT. Translating it yields CASSSQFSSGSAKNI. The whole CDR3 sequence reads CASSSQFSSGSAKNIQYF.

As concerns this clone: The read terminates 3 residues before the CDR3 end, so the remaining end is supplied by the germline J gene. The gene calls are TRBV20-1 and TRBJ2-7, with 8 bases that match TRBD1. The CDR3 is 13 amino acids. Germline CDR1 reads DFQATT; CDR2 reads SNEGSKA (reference sequence). V shed 3 bases and J 3 bases; nucleotides not matched to a gene: 4. The DNA read from the CDR3 is TGCAGTGCTAGGGCAGGGGGCTTCTACGAG. It codes for CSARAGGFYE. The entire CDR3 protein is CSARAGGFYEQYF.

About this clone itself: The observed sequence ends 3 residues before the CDR3 terminus, with the missing tail filled in from the germline J gene. This rearrangement joins TRBV6-1 to TRBJ2-5; 12 positions agree with TRBD2. The V gene end was trimmed by 2 bases and the J gene end by 2 bases; junction bases not matched to a gene: 0. From germline, CDR1 is MNHNS and CDR2 SASEGT. The CDR3 sequence is 15 residues long. The CDR3 sequence is CASSELAGGQETQYF. The sequenced part of the CDR3 DNA is TGTGCCAGCAGTGAACTAGCGGGGGGGCAAGAGACC.

Worth noting for this clone: The read falls 3 residues short of the CDR3 end, and the missing part is taken from the germline J gene. The chain carries TRBV30 and TRBJ2-7; 11 bases align to TRBD2. CDR1 and CDR2 (germline): GTSNPN, SVGIG (reference sequence). The CDR3 spans 15 residues. V trimming: 0 bases; J trimming: 0 bases; junction bases outside the gene matches: 1. The CDR3 here is CAWSVLAGVSYEQYF. CDR3 DNA, as far as it was read: TGTGCCTGGAGTGTACTAGCGGGAGTCTCCTACGAG. Filled out from reference TRBV30 and TRBJ2-7, the complete variable domain reads SQTIHQWPATLVQPVGSPLSLECTVEGTSNPNLYWYRQAAGRGLQLLFYSVGIGQISSEVPQNLSASRPQDRQFILSSKKLLLSDSGFYLCAWSVLAGVSYEQYFGPGTRLTVT.

Concerning this clone itself: The sequence runs out 3 residues before the end of the CDR3; the remainder is reconstructed from the germline J gene. The rearrangement uses TRBV5-1 and TRBJ1-1, with D perhaps matching TRBD1 (6 bases). V shed 3 bases and J shed 1 base, with 13 bases lying between them. Germline V gene data show CDR1 as SGHRS and CDR2 as YFSETQ. The length of the CDR3 is 15 residues. The CDR3 DNA, read in part, is TGCGCCAGCAGCTCGAACACAGGGAAGAACACTGAA. As protein: CASSSNTGKNTE. The whole CDR3 reads CASSSNTGKNTEAFF. Drawing the rest from reference TRBV5-1 and TRBJ1-1, the complete variable domain is KAGVTQTPRYLIKTRGQQVTLSCSPISGHRSVSWYQQTPGQGLQFLFEYFSETQRNKGNFPGRFSGRQFSNSRSEMNVSTLELGDSALYLCASSSNTGKNTEAFFGQGTRLTVV.

For this clone: The CDR3 is cut off 3 residues early in the read; its end comes from the germline J gene. The sample has other DNA sequences that encode this CDR3 too. This chain connects TRBV7-9 to TRBJ2-7; 7 bases match TRBD1. V dropped 0 bases and J dropped 3; count of bases not matched to a gene: 2. Germline CDR1 and CDR2: SEHNR and FQNEAQ (reference sequence). This CDR3 has 14 residues. The CDR3 DNA, read in part, is TGTGCCAGCAGCTTAGCGGGACAGAACTACGAG. Its protein is CASSLAGQNYE. The CDR3 in full is CASSLAGQNYEQYF. Full variable domain (rest looked up from reference TRBV7-9 and TRBJ2-7): DTGVSQNPRHKITKRGQNVTFRCDPISEHNRLYWYRQTLGQGPEFLTYFQNEAQLEKSRLLSDRFSAERPKGSFSTLEIQRTEQGDSAMYLCASSLAGQNYEQYFGPGTRLTVT.

On this clone itself: The DNA ends 3 residues before the CDR3 does, and the rest of the CDR3 is filled in from the germline J gene. The chain recombines TRBV20-1 with TRBJ2-5, with D perhaps TRBD1 or TRBD2 (6 bases each). CDR3 length: 14 residues. The V end was cut by 4 bases, the J end by 7 bases, with 19 bases between. The V gene's germline CDR1 is DFQATT and CDR2 SNEGSKA (reference sequence). The sequenced CDR3 bases are TGCAGTGCTATGAACAGGGACGGGAGATCGACC. This gives the protein CSAMNRDGRST. The CDR3, in full, reads CSAMNRDGRSTQYF.

Turning to this clone: The read comes to an end 3 residues before the CDR3 does, leaving the germline J gene to fill in the end. The chain links TRBV20-1 to TRBJ2-7; 7 bases line up with TRBD2. This CDR3 has 16 amino acids. V lost 0 bases, J lost 3 bases, and 11 bases stayed unmatched. The V gene's germline CDR1 is DFQATT and CDR2 SNEGSKA (reference sequence). This chain's CDR3 is CSARDQGRGRNYEQYF. The part of the CDR3 DNA that was read is TGCAGTGCTAGAGATCAAGGGCGGGGGAGAAACTACGAG.